These T cell receptor beta chains were read from a single sample in a study of cytomegalovirus exposure and HLA in healthy donors. Libraries were prepared by immunoSEQ multiplex PCR; TCRdb keeps only in-frame clonotypes and omits some of them. Across fewer than 85,000 clones, the top ten clones capture about 4.6% of the sample. Source material: PBMCs. The source of these receptors is a man aged 25 to 45 in good health and CMV-seronegative. Both conserved end residues are part of each CDR3. A D gene is named only where the DNA matches it firmly. Size tells how often a clone was seen (once, few, many) or the class of an expanded clone, and some rows leave it out.

clone_size: -; d_call: -; j_call: TRBJ2-7; v_call: TRBV7-9; cdr3_nt: TGTGCCAGCGAAAGGAGGGGCCTCTCCTACGAGCAGTACTTC; cdr3_aa: CASERRGLSYEQYF
clone_size: -; d_call: TRBD1; j_call: TRBJ1-2; v_call: TRBV9; cdr3_nt: TGTGCCAGCAGCACCTCCGGACAGGGCCATGGCTACACCTTC; cdr3_aa: CASSTSGQGHGYTF
clone_size: -; d_call: TRBD2; j_call: TRBJ2-5; v_call: TRBV2; cdr3_nt: TGTGCCAGCAGTGAAATGGGGCTAGCGGGCCAAGAGACCCAGTACTTC; cdr3_aa: CASSEMGLAGQETQYF
clone_size: -; d_call: -; j_call: TRBJ2-7; v_call: TRBV13; cdr3_nt: TGTGCCAGCAGTCCTAGACCCTCCTACGAGCAGTACTTC; cdr3_aa: CASSPRPSYEQYF
clone_size: -; d_call: -; j_call: TRBJ2-7; v_call: TRBV5-1; cdr3_nt: TGCGCCAGCAGCTCCCGGGACTTCTACGAGCAGTACTTC; cdr3_aa: CASSSRDFYEQYF
clone_size: -; d_call: -; j_call: TRBJ2-7; v_call: TRBV6-1; cdr3_nt: TGTGCCAGCATTCGCGGAATTAGGGGTTCCGAGCAGTACTTC; cdr3_aa: CASIRGIRGSEQYF
clone_size: -; d_call: TRBD1; j_call: TRBJ2-1; v_call: TRBV30; cdr3_nt: TGTGCCTGGAGTTATAGCGCCCCAGGGGGGCAGTTCTTC; cdr3_aa: CAWSYSAPGGQFF
clone_size: -; d_call: -; j_call: TRBJ2-2; v_call: TRBV5-1; cdr3_nt: TGCGCCAGCAGCCCGTACGCGGGTAGGACCACGGGGACCGGGGAGCTGTTTTTT; cdr3_aa: CASSPYAGRTTGTGELFF
clone_size: -; d_call: -; j_call: TRBJ1-1; v_call: TRBV6-5; cdr3_nt: TGTGCCAGCAGTTACTCGAACAGGCCGAACACTGAAGCTTTCTTT; cdr3_aa: CASSYSNRPNTEAFF
clone_size: -; d_call: -; j_call: TRBJ1-6; v_call: TRBV6-5; cdr3_nt: TGTGCCAGCAGTCCCGCCTGGGGGGCCCTCCACTTT; cdr3_aa: CASSPAWGALHF
clone_size: -; d_call: TRBD1; j_call: TRBJ1-2; v_call: TRBV6-5; cdr3_nt: TGTGCCAGCAGTTACTCGAGGGGGCCTAGCTATGGCTACACCTTC; cdr3_aa: CASSYSRGPSYGYTF
clone_size: -; d_call: TRBD1; j_call: TRBJ2-7; v_call: TRBV5-1; cdr3_nt: TGCGCCAGCAGCCAAACCGGGACAGGGGCGTACGAGCAGTACTTC; cdr3_aa: CASSQTGTGAYEQYF
clone_size: -; d_call: TRBD1; j_call: TRBJ2-5; v_call: TRBV11-3; cdr3_nt: TGTGCCAGCAGCTTACGGGACAGGGAACAAGAGACCCAGTACTTC; cdr3_aa: CASSLRDREQETQYF
clone_size: -; d_call: -; j_call: TRBJ2-3; v_call: TRBV30; cdr3_nt: TGTGCCTGGACGGAGAAAACAGATACGCAGTATTTT; cdr3_aa: CAWTEKTDTQYF
clone_size: -; d_call: -; j_call: TRBJ2-7; v_call: TRBV6-6; cdr3_nt: TGTGCCAGCAGTCCTTCCTACGAGCAGTACTTC; cdr3_aa: CASSPSYEQYF
clone_size: -; d_call: TRBD1; j_call: TRBJ1-5; v_call: TRBV25-1; cdr3_nt: TGTGCCAGCAGTGGCCCGGGACAGGGAAATCAGCCCCAGCATTTT; cdr3_aa: CASSGPGQGNQPQHF
clone_size: -; d_call: -; j_call: TRBJ2-1; v_call: TRBV7-2; cdr3_nt: TGTGCCAGCAGTTTAGCGGTGAGCTCCTACAATGAGCAGTTCTTC; cdr3_aa: CASSLAVSSYNEQFF
clone_size: -; d_call: -; j_call: TRBJ2-3; v_call: TRBV20-1; cdr3_nt: TGCAGTGCCAGAGGGGGGCATACGCAGTATTTT; cdr3_aa: CSARGGHTQYF
clone_size: -; d_call: -; j_call: TRBJ1-3; v_call: TRBV6-5; cdr3_nt: TGTGCCAGCAAGGAGAGGATTTCTCGGCGAAACACCATATATTTT; cdr3_aa: CASKERISRRNTIYF
clone_size: -; d_call: -; j_call: TRBJ1-2; v_call: TRBV28; cdr3_nt: TGTGCCAGCAGCCGCGTATGGGGGGACTATGGCTACACCTTC; cdr3_aa: CASSRVWGDYGYTF
clone_size: -; d_call: TRBD1; j_call: TRBJ2-1; v_call: TRBV5-6; cdr3_nt: TGTGCCAGCAGCTTGGCTATGGGACAGGGCTCCTACAATGAGCAGTTCTTC; cdr3_aa: CASSLAMGQGSYNEQFF
clone_size: -; d_call: TRBD2; j_call: TRBJ2-1; v_call: TRBV7-8; cdr3_nt: TGTGCCAGCAGCTTTACTAGCGGGGGGGCAGGTGAGCAGTTCTTC; cdr3_aa: CASSFTSGGAGEQFF
clone_size: -; d_call: -; j_call: TRBJ2-5; v_call: TRBV6-5; cdr3_nt: TGTGCCAGCAGAATAGGACTGCACACCCAGTACTTC; cdr3_aa: CASRIGLHTQYF
clone_size: -; d_call: TRBD1; j_call: TRBJ1-5; v_call: TRBV28; cdr3_nt: TGTGCCAGCAGCGGACAGGGCGGGGATATTGGCAATCAGCCCCAGCATTTT; cdr3_aa: CASSGQGGDIGNQPQHF
clone_size: -; d_call: -; j_call: TRBJ2-5; v_call: TRBV4-1; cdr3_nt: TGCGCCAGCAGCCAAGATTCGCGAAAGACCCAGTACTTC; cdr3_aa: CASSQDSRKTQYF
clone_size: medium-sized; d_call: -; j_call: TRBJ2-1; v_call: TRBV6-4; cdr3_nt: TGTGCCAGCAGTGGTGGGACGGGGGTCGATGAGCAGTTCTTC; cdr3_aa: CASSGGTGVDEQFF
clone_size: -; d_call: -; j_call: TRBJ1-1; v_call: TRBV4-2; cdr3_nt: TGTGCCAGCAGCCAAGGACAGTACACTGAAGCTTTCTTT; cdr3_aa: CASSQGQYTEAFF
clone_size: -; d_call: -; j_call: TRBJ2-7; v_call: TRBV27; cdr3_nt: TGTGCCAGCAGTTCCTCCCGACAGTCCTACGAGCAGTACTTC; cdr3_aa: CASSSSRQSYEQYF
clone_size: -; d_call: TRBD1; j_call: TRBJ2-3; v_call: TRBV29-1; cdr3_nt: TGCAGCGATGGGACAGCCGGGGCGGATACGCAGTATTTT; cdr3_aa: CSDGTAGADTQYF
clone_size: -; d_call: -; j_call: TRBJ1-1; v_call: TRBV19; cdr3_nt: TGTGCCAGTGGAGGTTTAGCAGCTTTCTTT; cdr3_aa: CASGGLAAFF
clone_size: -; d_call: -; j_call: TRBJ2-7; v_call: TRBV7-2; cdr3_nt: TGTGCCAGCAGTACGGCCAGCGGGTACTCCTACGAGCAGTACTTC; cdr3_aa: CASSTASGYSYEQYF
clone_size: -; d_call: -; j_call: TRBJ2-7; v_call: TRBV7-9; cdr3_nt: TGTGCCAGCAGCTTAGGGACTTCCTTTTACGAGCAGTACTTC; cdr3_aa: CASSLGTSFYEQYF
clone_size: -; d_call: -; j_call: TRBJ1-6; v_call: TRBV27; cdr3_nt: TGTGCCAGCAGTTTAGCCCCGAGCTCCTATAATTCACCCCTCCACTTT; cdr3_aa: CASSLAPSSYNSPLHF
clone_size: -; d_call: -; j_call: TRBJ2-1; v_call: TRBV7-9; cdr3_nt: TGTGCCAGCAGCTTAGGCGGCCCACGTAGTGATGAGCAGTTCTTC; cdr3_aa: CASSLGGPRSDEQFF
clone_size: -; d_call: TRBD1; j_call: TRBJ1-1; v_call: TRBV5-1; cdr3_nt: TGCGCCAGCAGCTTGGGGGGGACAGGGGACATGAACACTGAAGCTTTCTTT; cdr3_aa: CASSLGGTGDMNTEAFF
clone_size: -; d_call: TRBD2; j_call: TRBJ2-7; v_call: TRBV11-1; cdr3_nt: TGTGCCAGCAGCTTACGGTCCACAGCGGGAGGGCCCTACGAGCAGTACTTC; cdr3_aa: CASSLRSTAGGPYEQYF
clone_size: -; d_call: -; j_call: TRBJ2-7; v_call: TRBV7-9; cdr3_nt: TGTGCCAGCAGCCGGGACGGTATTAGCGGCTACTACGAGCAGTACTTC; cdr3_aa: CASSRDGISGYYEQYF
clone_size: -; d_call: -; j_call: TRBJ1-2; v_call: TRBV29-1; cdr3_nt: TGCAGCGATTACAGGGTAACTAACTATGGCTACACCTTC; cdr3_aa: CSDYRVTNYGYTF
clone_size: -; d_call: -; j_call: TRBJ2-1; v_call: TRBV11-2; cdr3_nt: TGTGCCAGCAGCTTAGTGCAGGGCCACCGAGAGCAGTTCTTC; cdr3_aa: CASSLVQGHREQFF
clone_size: -; d_call: TRBD1; j_call: TRBJ2-2; v_call: TRBV6-1; cdr3_nt: TGTGCCAGCAGAGCCGGACAGGAGGCCGGGGAGCTGTTTTTT; cdr3_aa: CASRAGQEAGELFF
clone_size: -; d_call: TRBD1; j_call: TRBJ1-2; v_call: TRBV5-1; cdr3_nt: TGCGCCAGCAGCCTGGGACAGGGGGTAGGAGATGGCTACACCTTC; cdr3_aa: CASSLGQGVGDGYTF
clone_size: -; d_call: -; j_call: TRBJ1-1; v_call: TRBV29-1; cdr3_nt: TGCAGCGGGGGGGGCATGGGGACTGAAGCTTTCTTT; cdr3_aa: CSGGGMGTEAFF
clone_size: -; d_call: TRBD2; j_call: TRBJ2-7; v_call: TRBV4-1; cdr3_nt: TGCGCCAGCAGCCCGACTAGCGGGATAGGAGGGCAGTACTTC; cdr3_aa: CASSPTSGIGGQYF
clone_size: -; d_call: -; j_call: TRBJ1-5; v_call: TRBV7-8; cdr3_nt: TGTGCCAGCAGCCCCCCCGGAGGAGGGCCGGCCTATAGCAATCAGCCCCAGCATTTT; cdr3_aa: CASSPPGGGPAYSNQPQHF
clone_size: -; d_call: TRBD1; j_call: TRBJ1-1; v_call: TRBV4-1; cdr3_nt: TGCGCCAGCAGCCAATCCCAGGGGGGACTTGATGAAGCTTTCTTT; cdr3_aa: CASSQSQGGLDEAFF
clone_size: -; d_call: -; j_call: TRBJ2-2; v_call: TRBV10-3; cdr3_nt: TGTGCCATCAGTGAAAAGAGGGCCCCCGGGGAGCTGTTTTTT; cdr3_aa: CAISEKRAPGELFF
clone_size: -; d_call: TRBD1; j_call: TRBJ2-1; v_call: TRBV25-1; cdr3_nt: TGTGCCAGTCAGGGACAGGGCTACAATGAGCAGTTCTTC; cdr3_aa: CASQGQGYNEQFF
clone_size: -; d_call: TRBD2; j_call: TRBJ2-1; v_call: TRBV5-1; cdr3_nt: TGCGCCAGCAGCTTGAGCGGGGGGGCCTGGAATGAGCAGTTCTTC; cdr3_aa: CASSLSGGAWNEQFF
clone_size: -; d_call: TRBD1; j_call: TRBJ1-5; v_call: TRBV14; cdr3_nt: TGTGCCAGCAACCCGGGGACAGGGGGCAGTCAGCCCCAGCATTTT; cdr3_aa: CASNPGTGGSQPQHF
clone_size: -; d_call: -; j_call: TRBJ1-2; v_call: TRBV19; cdr3_nt: TGTGCCAGTAGTATTCGGTCGGGCGGGGGGAATGGCTACACCTTC; cdr3_aa: CASSIRSGGGNGYTF
clone_size: -; d_call: TRBD2; j_call: TRBJ2-3; v_call: TRBV13; cdr3_nt: TGTGCCAGCAGCTTACGGGCTAGCGGGACGGCAGATACGCAGTATTTT; cdr3_aa: CASSLRASGTADTQYF
clone_size: -; d_call: -; j_call: TRBJ2-7; v_call: TRBV6-1; cdr3_nt: TGTGCCAGCAGTGAGTTTCAGGCTCTTGAAGGGCAGTACTTC; cdr3_aa: CASSEFQALEGQYF